The 25 T cell receptor beta chains reported below all come from one sample, sequenced in a study of T-cell memory formation after mild COVID-19. MiXCR, run by TCRdb on the 5' RACE reads, gives a single entry per CDR3 protein. The sample contains around 250,000 distinct CDR3 sequences, about a sixth of which appear only once. Specimen: PBMCs or a T cell subset sorted from them (not recorded which). The origin of the receptors is a man between 18 and 35 years old who had mild COVID-19 (a few samples of this study predate the infection). Cell type and time point are not known.

This clonotype turned up a few times. The genes are TRBV7-2 and TRBJ1-3; the D is unclear. The V and J ends lost 5 bases and 0 bases respectively, with 11 bases between them. CDR1 SGHTA and CDR2 FQGNSA come from the germline V gene. CDR3 size: 15 residues. The CDR3 reads CASSPIQASGNTIYF. CDR3 nucleotides: TGTGCCAGCAGCCCAATCCAGGCCTCTGGAAACACCATATATTTT. Full variable domain (rest looked up from reference TRBV7-2 and TRBJ1-3): GAGVSQSPSNKVTEKGKDVELRCDPISGHTALYWYRQSLGQGLEFLIYFQGNSAPDKSGLPSDRFSAERTGGSVSTLTIQRTQQEDSAVYLCASSPIQASGNTIYFGEGSWLTVV.

CDR3 region: CASSLGTGRNYGYTF. The CDR3 DNA follows: TGCGCCAGCAGCTTGGGGACCGGCAGGAACTATGGCTACACCTTC. The chain combines TRBV5-1 with TRBJ1-2; D is ambiguous. Germline CDR1 SGHRS, CDR2 YFSETQ. The CDR3 is made up of 15 amino acids. Deletions cut 0 bases from V and 2 bases from J, with 11 bases between.

The rearrangement joins TRBV5-1 to TRBJ1-6, with no clear D. V dropped 4 bases and J dropped 3 bases, with 17 bases sitting between them. Germline assignment: CDR1 SGHRS and CDR2 YFSETQ. The CDR3 loop spans 17 amino acids. The CDR3 nucleotides are TGCGCCAGCAGCACCAACCCAGGAAGCCACTATAATTCACCCCTCCACTTT. Its protein product is CASSTNPGSHYNSPLHF.

This sequence joins TRBV6-2 or TRBV6-3 and TRBJ1-6; perhaps TRBD1 as D (5 bases). Germline CDR1 and CDR2: MNHEY and SVGEGT. The CDR3 is made up of 14 amino acids. Trimming stripped 2 bases from V and 9 bases from J, with 11 bases between. The CDR3 region is CASSYSQGASPLHF. CDR3 DNA sequence: TGTGCCAGCAGTTACAGTCAGGGCGCTTCACCCCTCCACTTT.

The sample holds a few counts of this clonotype. The chain joins TRBV11-2 to TRBJ2-7, with D perhaps TRBD2 (5 bases). The CDR3 has 14 residues. The V end was cut by 1 base, the J end by 4 bases, with 11 bases between. Germline lookup yields CDR1 SGHAT and CDR2 FQNNGV. The CDR3 DNA follows: TGTGCCAGCAGCTTAGTCCGGGGAACGTACGAGCAGTACTTC. It encodes CASSLVRGTYEQYF.

This clonotype appeared once. This chain links TRBV28 with TRBJ2-3, with 7 bases lining up with TRBD1. The V segment lost 8 bases and the J segment 2 bases; nucleotides outside the gene matches: 10. The CDR3 covers 15 residues. CDR1 and CDR2 (germline): MDHEN, SYDVKM. This CDR3 reads CASGPDRAHTDTQYF. For the CDR3, the DNA is TGTGCCAGCGGACCCGACAGGGCCCACACAGATACGCAGTATTTT.

The rearrangement joins TRBV20-1 to TRBJ1-4; a possible D gene is TRBD1 (5 bases). There are 11 residues in the CDR3. V was pared by 6 bases and J by 7 bases, with 9 bases between. Germline CDR1 DFQATT, CDR2 SNEGSKA (reference sequence). The CDR3 is CSAGVPEKLFF. The CDR3 coding sequence is TGCAGTGCGGGGGTGCCTGAAAAACTGTTTTTT.

This clonotype was seen more than once but under ten times. The chain combines TRBV30 with TRBJ2-5; the D is unclear. There are 13 residues in the CDR3. CDR1 is GTSNPN and CDR2 is SVGIG in the germline V gene (reference sequence). Deletions cut 0 bases from V and 5 bases from J, with 10 bases between. This CDR3 is CAWSVSLWETQYF. The CDR3, as DNA: TGTGCCTGGAGTGTATCCCTCTGGGAGACCCAGTACTTC.

There are a few counts of this clonotype. The CDR3 spells CASSQLRQGSYEQYF. The CDR3 DNA follows: TGCGCCAGCAGCCAACTACGACAGGGGAGTTACGAGCAGTACTTC. The V call is TRBV4-1, the J call TRBJ2-7; 8 bases map to TRBD1. The CDR3 has 15 residues. V lost 2 bases and J lost 4; bases outside the gene matches: 7. Germline lookup yields CDR1 MGHRA and CDR2 YSYEKL.

V and J are TRBV3-1 and TRBJ2-5; 9 bases are shared with TRBD2. From germline, CDR1 is LGHDT and CDR2 YNNKEL (reference sequence). This CDR3 region has 14 residues. The junction had 2 bases not matched to a gene; V was cut back by 3 bases and J by 3 bases. In nucleotides, the CDR3 is TGTGCCAGCAGCCATAGCGGGGGCAAAGAGACCCAGTACTTC. Encoded protein: CASSHSGGKETQYF.

This chain connects TRBV6-2 or TRBV6-3 to TRBJ2-7; possibly TRBD2 for D (6 bases). This CDR3 has 12 amino acids. Germline V gives CDR1 MNHEY, CDR2 SVGEGT. The V end was cut by 7 bases, the J end by 7 bases, with 14 bases between. The CDR3 loop reads CASTHLAGEQYF. The CDR3 DNA reads TGTGCCAGCACCCACTTGGCGGGAGAGCAGTACTTC.

The chain is built from TRBV6-2 or TRBV6-3 and TRBJ2-1; tentative D call: TRBD1 (6 bases). The CDR3 has 12 residues. Between the trimmed V and J ends, which lost 2 bases and 9 bases, there was a span of 8 bases. The germline V gene encodes CDR1 MNHEY and CDR2 SVGEGT. The CDR3 bases are TGTGCCAGCAGTTACGGGGGCCTTGAGCAGTTCTTC. Amino acids: CASSYGGLEQFF.

This clonotype was picked up a small number of times. The chain is built from TRBV9 and TRBJ2-2; possibly TRBD1 or TRBD2 for D (5 bases each). From germline, CDR1 is SGDLS and CDR2 YYNGEE. V gave up 1 base and J gave up 7 bases, with 17 bases separating them. CDR3 length: 16 residues. The CDR3 sequence is CASSVSYRPRGGELFF. In nucleotides, the CDR3 is TGTGCCAGCAGCGTATCTTACAGGCCCCGGGGCGGGGAGCTGTTTTTT. The whole variable domain, filled in from reference TRBV9 and TRBJ2-2, reads DSGVTQTPKHLITATGQRVTLRCSPRSGDLSVYWYQQSLDQGLQFLIQYYNGEERAKGNILERFSAQQFPDLHSELNLSSLELGDSALYFCASSVSYRPRGGELFFGEGSRLTVL.

This clonotype was seen a few times. V gene TRBV14 combines with J gene TRBJ1-5; D ambiguous. V was trimmed by 1 base and J by 7 bases, leaving 8 bases between them. CDR1 and CDR2 (germline): SGHDN, FVKESK. CDR3 length: 13 residues. CDR3 protein: CASSQGWGQPQHF. The CDR3 bases are TGTGCCAGCAGCCAAGGATGGGGACAGCCCCAGCATTTT.

The CDR3 is CASSFPTGVGAMNTEAFF. The CDR3 DNA follows: TGTGCCAGCAGCTTCCCGACAGGAGTGGGAGCTATGAACACTGAAGCTTTCTTT. The rearrangement uses TRBV7-9 and TRBJ1-1, with TRBD1 as a possible D gene (6 bases). V shed 3 bases and J shed 0 bases, with 20 bases lying between them. Germline CDR1 is SEHNR and CDR2 is FQNEAQ (reference sequence). The CDR3 contains 18 residues.

This clonotype was seen a handful of times. The rearrangement joins TRBV7-2 to TRBJ2-5; no clear D gene. The CDR3 is 13 amino acids. V was clipped by 4 bases and J by 7 bases, with 13 bases between them. Germline values: CDR1 SGHTA, CDR2 FQGNSA. CDR3 loop: CASSSQGSGTQYF. The CDR3 DNA is TGTGCCAGCAGCTCCCAAGGTTCCGGGACCCAGTACTTC.

The gene calls are TRBV18 and TRBJ2-2; D uncertain. This CDR3 region has 16 residues. Trimming took off 1 base at V and 1 base at J, with 10 bases between the two ends. Germline lookup yields CDR1 KGHSH and CDR2 LQKENI. CDR3 loop: CASSPQRQGNTGELFF. The DNA of the CDR3 is TGTGCCAGCTCACCACAGCGCCAAGGGAACACCGGGGAGCTGTTTTTT.

The table lists this clonotype with many counts. This CDR3 is CASSLSDRGLNEQFF. The CDR3 coding sequence is TGTGCCAGCAGTTTATCGGACAGGGGACTAAATGAGCAGTTCTTC. The V gene is TRBV27, the J gene TRBJ2-1; 9 bases align to TRBD1. The trim removed 0 bases at V and 7 bases at J, leaving 4 bases unmatched. CDR3 length: 15 residues. Looked up from germline, CDR1 is MNHEY and CDR2 is SMNVEV (reference sequence).

The genes are TRBV5-1 and TRBJ2-1; tentative D call: TRBD2 (6 bases). The V end was cut by 7 bases, the J end by 12 bases, with 23 bases between. This CDR3 is built from 14 residues. Germline assignment: CDR1 SGHRS and CDR2 YFSETQ. CDR3 sequence: CASDSGGATGGQFF. The CDR3 bases are TGCGCCAGCGATTCAGGAGGGGCCACCGGGGGGCAGTTCTTC.

This clonotype was observed a handful of times. The rearrangement uses TRBV6-4 and TRBJ1-5; 7 bases line up with TRBD1. The CDR3 sequence is 15 residues long. Looked up from germline, CDR1 is MRHNA and CDR2 is SNTAGT. V gave up 6 bases and J gave up 3 bases; unmatched junction bases: 8. The CDR3 sequence: CASRKGTAFNQPQHF. The CDR3 region has the DNA TGTGCCAGCAGGAAAGGGACAGCCTTCAATCAGCCCCAGCATTTT.

This clonotype was observed many times. The chain is built from TRBV12-3 or TRBV12-4 and TRBJ1-2; TRBD1 is a possible D gene (5 bases). V gave up 7 bases and J gave up 7 bases, with 16 bases separating them. The CDR3 is made up of 13 amino acids. CDR3 sequence (DNA): TGTGCCAGCACCCAGGGTCAGTGGGGTGGCTACACCTTC. This sequence encodes CASTQGQWGGYTF.

This clonotype was picked up a small number of times. V gene TRBV12-3 or TRBV12-4 combines with J gene TRBJ2-7; 9 positions agree with TRBD1. This CDR3 region has 17 residues. V lost 5 bases and J lost 2; bases outside the gene matches: 13. The DNA of the CDR3 is TGTGCCAGCAGTCTTTACAGGGGGCGGGATGCGCCCTACGAGCAGTACTTC. This gives the protein CASSLYRGRDAPYEQYF.

This clonotype was recorded many times. The chain has TRBV7-2 and TRBJ2-2, with D uncertain. The CDR3 totals 16 residues. With 4 bases removed from V and 0 bases from J, the gap between germline ends came to 12 bases. Germline V gene sequence: CDR1 SGHTA, CDR2 FQGNSA. This CDR3 is CASSWTYTPNTGELFF. CDR3 sequence (DNA): TGTGCCAGCAGCTGGACGTATACCCCGAACACCGGGGAGCTGTTTTTT.

The V gene is TRBV3-1, the J gene TRBJ2-3; no clear D. V was pared by 1 base and J by 8 bases, with 10 bases between. CDR3 length equals 13 residues. Germline CDR1 and CDR2: LGHDT and YNNKEL (reference sequence). The CDR3, as DNA: TGTGCCAGCAGCCAAGGTTTAAAGGGTACGCAGTATTTT. Translated, it gives CASSQGLKGTQYF.

This clonotype showed up just a few times. The chain joins TRBV7-2 to TRBJ2-5, with D possibly matching TRBD1 (5 bases). This CDR3 spans 12 amino acids. Looked up from germline, CDR1 is SGHTA and CDR2 is FQGNSA. The V end was cut by 4 bases, the J end by 7 bases, with 10 bases between. CDR3 amino acids: CASSSWGGTQYF. CDR3 DNA sequence: TGTGCCAGCAGCTCGTGGGGCGGGACCCAGTACTTC. Variable domain in full (rest from reference TRBV7-2 and TRBJ2-5): GAGVSQSPSNKVTEKGKDVELRCDPISGHTALYWYRQSLGQGLEFLIYFQGNSAPDKSGLPSDRFSAERTGGSVSTLTIQRTQQEDSAVYLCASSSWGGTQYFGPGTRLLVL.